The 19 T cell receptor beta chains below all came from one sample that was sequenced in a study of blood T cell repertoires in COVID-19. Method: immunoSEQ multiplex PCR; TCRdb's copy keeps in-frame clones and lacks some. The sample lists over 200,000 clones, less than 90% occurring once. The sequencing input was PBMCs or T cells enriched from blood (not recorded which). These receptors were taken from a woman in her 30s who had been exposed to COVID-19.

The CDR3 DNA reads as TGTGCCAGCAGCCCTGCGGGGGGGATAAACATTCAGTACTTC. Protein product: CASSPAGGINIQYF. This sequence joins TRBV11-2 and TRBJ2-4; 9 bases are shared with TRBD2. The CDR3 loop spans 14 amino acids. Trimming removed 5 bases from V and 6 bases from J; junction bases left unmatched: 5. Germline V gene lookup returns CDR1 SGHAT and CDR2 FQNNGV.

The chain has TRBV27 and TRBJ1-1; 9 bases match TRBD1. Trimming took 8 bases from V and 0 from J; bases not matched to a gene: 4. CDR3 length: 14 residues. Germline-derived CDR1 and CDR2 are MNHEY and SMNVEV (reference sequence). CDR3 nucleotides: TGTGCCAGCGGTAGACAGGGGGTGAACACTGAAGCTTTCTTT. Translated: CASGRQGVNTEAFF.

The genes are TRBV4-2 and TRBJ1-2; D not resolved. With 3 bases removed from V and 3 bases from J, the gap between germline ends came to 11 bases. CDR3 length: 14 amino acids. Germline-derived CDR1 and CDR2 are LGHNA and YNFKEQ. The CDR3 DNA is TGTGCCAGCAGCCATGAGACATCCTACTATGGCTACACCTTC. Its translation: CASSHETSYYGYTF.

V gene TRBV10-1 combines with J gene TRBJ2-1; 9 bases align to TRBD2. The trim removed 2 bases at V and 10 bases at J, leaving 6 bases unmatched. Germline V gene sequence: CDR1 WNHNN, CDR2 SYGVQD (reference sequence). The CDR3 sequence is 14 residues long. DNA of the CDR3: TGCGCCAGCAGTGAGACGCGGGGGGGCCCCGAGCAGTTCTTC. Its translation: CASSETRGGPEQFF.

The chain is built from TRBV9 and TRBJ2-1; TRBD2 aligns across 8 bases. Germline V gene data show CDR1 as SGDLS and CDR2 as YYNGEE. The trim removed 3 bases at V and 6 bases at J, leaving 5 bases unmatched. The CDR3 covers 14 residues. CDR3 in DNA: TGTGCCAGCAGCGCCGGACTAGCTGTCAATGAGCAGTTCTTC. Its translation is CASSAGLAVNEQFF.

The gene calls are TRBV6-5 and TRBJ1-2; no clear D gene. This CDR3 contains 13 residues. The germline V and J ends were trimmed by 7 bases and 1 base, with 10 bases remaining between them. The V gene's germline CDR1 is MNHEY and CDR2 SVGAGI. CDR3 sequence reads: CASTAEGNYGYTF. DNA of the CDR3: TGTGCCAGCACGGCCGAGGGTAACTATGGCTACACCTTC.

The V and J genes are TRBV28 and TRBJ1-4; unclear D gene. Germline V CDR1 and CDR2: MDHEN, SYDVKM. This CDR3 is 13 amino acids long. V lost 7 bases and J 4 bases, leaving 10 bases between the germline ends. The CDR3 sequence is CASKEGVNEKLFF. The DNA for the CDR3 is TGTGCCAGCAAAGAAGGAGTTAATGAAAAACTGTTTTTT.

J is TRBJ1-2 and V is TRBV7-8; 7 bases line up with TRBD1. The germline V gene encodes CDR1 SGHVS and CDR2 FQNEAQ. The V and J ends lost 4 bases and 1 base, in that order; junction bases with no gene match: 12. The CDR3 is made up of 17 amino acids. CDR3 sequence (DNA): TGTGCCAGCAGCTCGTCCCGGGACAGACCCGATAACTATGGCTACACCTTC. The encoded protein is CASSSSRDRPDNYGYTF.

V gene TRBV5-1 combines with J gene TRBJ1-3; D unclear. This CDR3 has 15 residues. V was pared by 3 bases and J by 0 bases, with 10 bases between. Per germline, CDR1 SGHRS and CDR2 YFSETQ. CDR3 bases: TGCGCCAGCAGCTCAAAAGAACTCTCTGGAAACACCATATATTTT. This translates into CASSSKELSGNTIYF. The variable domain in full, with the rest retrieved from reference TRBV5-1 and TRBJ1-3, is KAGVTQTPRYLIKTRGQQVTLSCSPISGHRSVSWYQQTPGQGLQFLFEYFSETQRNKGNFPGRFSGRQFSNSRSEMNVSTLELGDSALYLCASSSKELSGNTIYFGEGSWLTVV.

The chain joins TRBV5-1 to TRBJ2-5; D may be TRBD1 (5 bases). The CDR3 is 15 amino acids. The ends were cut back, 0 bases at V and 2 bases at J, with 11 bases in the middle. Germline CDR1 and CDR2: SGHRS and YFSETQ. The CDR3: CASSLARASQETQYF. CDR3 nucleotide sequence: TGCGCCAGCAGCTTGGCCAGGGCCTCTCAAGAGACCCAGTACTTC.

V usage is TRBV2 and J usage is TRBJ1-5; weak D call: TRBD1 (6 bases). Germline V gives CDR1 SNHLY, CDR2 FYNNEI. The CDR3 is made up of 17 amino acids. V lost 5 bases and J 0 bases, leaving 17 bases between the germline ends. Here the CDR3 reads CASSTGTNLASNQPQHF. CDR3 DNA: TGTGCCAGCAGTACCGGGACAAACTTGGCTAGCAATCAGCCCCAGCATTTT.

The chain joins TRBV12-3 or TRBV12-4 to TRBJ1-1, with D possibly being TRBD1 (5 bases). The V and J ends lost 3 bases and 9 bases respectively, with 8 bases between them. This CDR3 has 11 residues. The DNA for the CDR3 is TGTGCCAGCAGTTTGGTGGGGCAAGCTTTCTTT. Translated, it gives CASSLVGQAFF.

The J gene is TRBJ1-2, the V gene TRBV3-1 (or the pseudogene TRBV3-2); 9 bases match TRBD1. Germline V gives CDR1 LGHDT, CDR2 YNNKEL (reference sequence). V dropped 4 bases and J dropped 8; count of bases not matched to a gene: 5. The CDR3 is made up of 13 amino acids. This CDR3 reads CASSLGTGNGYTF. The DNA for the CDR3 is TGTGCCAGCAGCCTGGGGACAGGGAACGGCTACACCTTC.

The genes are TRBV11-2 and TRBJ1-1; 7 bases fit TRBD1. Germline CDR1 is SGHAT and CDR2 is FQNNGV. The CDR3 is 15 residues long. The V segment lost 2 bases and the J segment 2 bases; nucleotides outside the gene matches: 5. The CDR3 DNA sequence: TGTGCCAGCAGCTTACCAGGGGGTAGAAACACTGAAGCTTTCTTT. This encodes CASSLPGGRNTEAFF.

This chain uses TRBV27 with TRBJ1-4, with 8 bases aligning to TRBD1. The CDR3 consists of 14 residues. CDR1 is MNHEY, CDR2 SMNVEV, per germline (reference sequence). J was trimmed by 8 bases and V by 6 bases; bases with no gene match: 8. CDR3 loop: CASSPTGGGEKLFF. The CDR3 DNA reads TGTGCCAGCAGCCCAACAGGGGGGGGCGAAAAACTGTTTTTT.

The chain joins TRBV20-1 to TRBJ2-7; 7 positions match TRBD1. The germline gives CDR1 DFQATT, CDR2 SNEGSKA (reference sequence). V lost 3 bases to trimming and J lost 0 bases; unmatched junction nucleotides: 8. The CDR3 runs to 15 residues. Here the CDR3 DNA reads TGCAGTGCTAGTCGCGGACAGGTGAGCTCCTACGAGCAGTACTTC. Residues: CSASRGQVSSYEQYF.

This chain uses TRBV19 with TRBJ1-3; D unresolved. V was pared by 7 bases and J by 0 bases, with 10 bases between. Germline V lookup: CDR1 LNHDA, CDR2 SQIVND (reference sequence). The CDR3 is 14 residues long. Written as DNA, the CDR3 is TGTGCCAGTAAAAGCACTTTCTCTGGAAACACCATATATTTT. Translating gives CASKSTFSGNTIYF.

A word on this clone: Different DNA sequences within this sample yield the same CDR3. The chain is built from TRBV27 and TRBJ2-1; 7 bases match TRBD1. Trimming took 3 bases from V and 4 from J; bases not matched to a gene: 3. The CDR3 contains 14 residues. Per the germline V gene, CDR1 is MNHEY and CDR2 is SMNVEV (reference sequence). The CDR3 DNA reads TGTGCCAGCAGTTTGGGGACAGCTTACAATGAGCAGTTCTTC. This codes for CASSLGTAYNEQFF.

The CDR3 DNA sequence: TGTGCCAGCAGCGTAGGGGGGACAGACTCCACCGGGGAGCTGTTTTTT. As protein: CASSVGGTDSTGELFF. The rearrangement uses TRBV9 and TRBJ2-2; TRBD1 aligns across 7 bases. V gave up 0 bases and J gave up 4 bases; unmatched junction bases: 6. The CDR3 is 16 residues long. Germline values: CDR1 SGDLS, CDR2 YYNGEE. Complete variable domain (other parts from reference TRBV9 and TRBJ2-2): DSGVTQTPKHLITATGQRVTLRCSPRSGDLSVYWYQQSLDQGLQFLIQYYNGEERAKGNILERFSAQQFPDLHSELNLSSLELGDSALYFCASSVGGTDSTGELFFGEGSRLTVL.